This entry describes one TCR beta chain. The data were produced by immunoSEQ multiplex PCR, yet TCRdb's version contains in-frame clones alone and is incomplete. The sample has more than 200,000 clones, approximately 83% seen once. This sample is drawn from a study of blood T cell repertoires in COVID-19. CDR3 size: 12 residues. V was clipped by 7 bases and J by 14 bases, with 17 bases between them. The V gene's germline CDR1 is SNHLY and CDR2 FYNNEI. Sample: peripheral blood. This receptor was obtained from a woman aged 40 to 49 with active or convalescent COVID-19. The genes are TRBV2 and TRBJ1-4; D may be TRBD1 (5 bases). The CDR3 is CASTYRGIDLFF. The DNA for the CDR3 is TGTGCCAGCACGTATAGGGGTATAGATCTGTTTTTT.